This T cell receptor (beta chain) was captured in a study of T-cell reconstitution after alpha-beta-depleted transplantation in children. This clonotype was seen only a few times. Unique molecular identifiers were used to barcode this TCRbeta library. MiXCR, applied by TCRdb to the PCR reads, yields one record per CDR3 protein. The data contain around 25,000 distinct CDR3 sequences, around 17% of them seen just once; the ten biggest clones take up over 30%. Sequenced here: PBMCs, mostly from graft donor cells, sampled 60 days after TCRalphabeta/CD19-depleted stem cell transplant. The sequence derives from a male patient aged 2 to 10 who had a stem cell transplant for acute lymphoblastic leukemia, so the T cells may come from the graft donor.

CDR3 residues: CASSRGTGEAFF. CDR3 bases: TGTGCCAGCAGCCGGGGGACAGGTGAAGCTTTCTTT. This chain connects TRBV11-1 to TRBJ1-1; 8 bases are shared with TRBD1. From germline, CDR1 is SGHAT and CDR2 FQDESV (reference sequence). This CDR3 region has 12 residues. V trimming: 5 bases; J trimming: 7 bases; junction bases outside the gene matches: 3.